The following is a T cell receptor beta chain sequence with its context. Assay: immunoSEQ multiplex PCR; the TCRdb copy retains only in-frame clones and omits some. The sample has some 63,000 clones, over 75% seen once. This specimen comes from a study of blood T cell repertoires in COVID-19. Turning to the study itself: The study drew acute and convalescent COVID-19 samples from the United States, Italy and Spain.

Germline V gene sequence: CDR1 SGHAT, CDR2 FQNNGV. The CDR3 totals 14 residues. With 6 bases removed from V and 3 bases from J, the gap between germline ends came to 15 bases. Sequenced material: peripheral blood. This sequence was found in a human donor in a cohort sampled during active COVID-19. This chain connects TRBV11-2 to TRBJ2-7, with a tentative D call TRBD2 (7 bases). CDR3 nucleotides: TGTGCCAGCAGAGAGGGGGGGAAGAGCTACGAGCAGTACTTC. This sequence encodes CASREGGKSYEQYF.